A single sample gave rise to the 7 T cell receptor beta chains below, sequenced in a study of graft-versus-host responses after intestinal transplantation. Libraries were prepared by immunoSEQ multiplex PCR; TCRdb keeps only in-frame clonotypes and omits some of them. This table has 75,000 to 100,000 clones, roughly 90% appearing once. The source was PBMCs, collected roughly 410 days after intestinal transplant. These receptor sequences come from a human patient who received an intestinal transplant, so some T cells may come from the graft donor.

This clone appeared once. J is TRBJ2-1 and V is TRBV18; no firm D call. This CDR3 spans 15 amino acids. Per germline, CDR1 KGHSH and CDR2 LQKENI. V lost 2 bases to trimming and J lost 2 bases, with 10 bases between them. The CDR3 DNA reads TGTGCCAGCTCACCAGAGATGGGGACCTACAATGAGCAGTTCTTC. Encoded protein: CASSPEMGTYNEQFF.

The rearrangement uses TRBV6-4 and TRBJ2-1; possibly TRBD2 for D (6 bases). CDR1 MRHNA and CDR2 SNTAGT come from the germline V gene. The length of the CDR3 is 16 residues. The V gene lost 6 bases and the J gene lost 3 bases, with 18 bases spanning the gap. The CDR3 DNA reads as TGTGCCAGCAGCCCCCACGCCGGGACTGTCTACAATGAGCAGTTCTTC. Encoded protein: CASSPHAGTVYNEQFF.

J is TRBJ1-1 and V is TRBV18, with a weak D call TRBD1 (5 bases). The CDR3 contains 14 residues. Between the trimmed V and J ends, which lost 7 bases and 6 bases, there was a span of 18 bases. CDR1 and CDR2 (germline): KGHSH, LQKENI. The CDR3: CASFTPRERPEAFF. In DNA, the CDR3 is TGTGCCAGCTTCACCCCCAGGGAGAGACCTGAAGCTTTCTTT.

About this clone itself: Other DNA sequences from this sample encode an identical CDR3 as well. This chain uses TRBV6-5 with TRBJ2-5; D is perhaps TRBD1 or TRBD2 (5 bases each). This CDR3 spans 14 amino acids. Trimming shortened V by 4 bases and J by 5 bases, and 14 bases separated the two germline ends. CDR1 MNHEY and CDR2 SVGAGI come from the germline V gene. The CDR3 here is CASSSPGTGETQYF. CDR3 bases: TGTGCCAGCAGTTCCCCCGGGACGGGGGAGACCCAGTACTTC.

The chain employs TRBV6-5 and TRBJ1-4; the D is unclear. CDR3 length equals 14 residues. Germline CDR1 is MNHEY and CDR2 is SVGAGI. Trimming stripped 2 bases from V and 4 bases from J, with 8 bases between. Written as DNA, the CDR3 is TGTGCCAGCAGTTACAGTCAGGATAATGAAAAACTGTTTTTT. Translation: CASSYSQDNEKLFF.

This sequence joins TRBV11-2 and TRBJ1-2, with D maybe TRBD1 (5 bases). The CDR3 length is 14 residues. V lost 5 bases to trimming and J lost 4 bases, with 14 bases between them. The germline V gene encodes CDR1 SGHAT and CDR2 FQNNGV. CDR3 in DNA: TGTGCCAGCAGCCTCACAGGTACGGGCTATGGCTACACCTTC. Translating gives CASSLTGTGYGYTF.

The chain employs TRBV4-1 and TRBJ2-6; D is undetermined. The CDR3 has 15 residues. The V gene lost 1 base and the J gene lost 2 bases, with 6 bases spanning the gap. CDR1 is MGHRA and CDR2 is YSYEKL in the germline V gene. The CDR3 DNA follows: TGCGCCAGCAGCCAAGCCGCGGCTGGGGCCAACGTCCTGACTTTC. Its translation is CASSQAAAGANVLTF.